Presented here are 11 T cell receptor beta chains from one specimen sequenced in a study of CD8 T cells in Susac syndrome. cDNA came from around 0.5 to 1 ug RNA primed by random hexamers. In TCRdb, the immunoSEQ multiplex PCR reads were re-called with MiXCR into one record per CDR3 protein. The data contain 120,000 or so distinct CDR3 sequences, around 94% of them singletons. Sequencing was carried out using CD4+ T cells from PBMCs. The source of these receptors is a human donor with multiple sclerosis.

This rearrangement joins TRBV19 to TRBJ1-1; D gene uncertain. Germline CDR1 and CDR2: LNHDA and SQIVND (reference sequence). V shed 5 bases and J shed 8 bases, with 12 bases lying between them. This CDR3 has 12 residues. This CDR3 is CASSPRLGEAFF. The DNA for the CDR3 is TGTGCCAGTAGTCCACGCCTTGGAGAAGCTTTCTTT.

The J gene is TRBJ1-1, the V gene TRBV30; no reliable D call. V shed 3 bases and J shed 3 bases, with 5 bases lying between them. Germline V gene lookup returns CDR1 GTSNPN and CDR2 SVGIG (reference sequence). The length of the CDR3 is 11 residues. CDR3 coding DNA: TGTGCCTGGAGACCCCACACTGAAGCTTTCTTT. Translated, it gives CAWRPHTEAFF.

This clonotype was recorded once. V usage is TRBV5-1 and J usage is TRBJ2-7, with no clear D. The V gene's germline CDR1 is SGHRS and CDR2 YFSETQ. The CDR3 sequence is 12 residues long. Trimming stripped 4 bases from V and 5 bases from J, with 10 bases between. The CDR3 region is CASSGVRNEQYF. CDR3 nucleotides: TGCGCCAGCAGCGGGGTGAGGAACGAGCAGTACTTC.

The table lists this clonotype with a count of one. V is TRBV6-5 and J is TRBJ1-3; D gene unclear. Trimming pared 6 bases from V and 3 bases from J, leaving 15 bases between. The CDR3 is 15 amino acids. Germline V gene lookup returns CDR1 MNHEY and CDR2 SVGAGI. In DNA, the CDR3 is TGTGCCAGCAGCTACAGATCTCGGGGTGGAAACACCATATATTTT. Its protein is CASSYRSRGGNTIYF.

This clonotype was seen only once. This chain links TRBV6-1 with TRBJ1-6; D remains ambiguous. CDR1 is MNHNS and CDR2 is SASEGT in the germline V gene. V lost 2 bases, J lost 6 bases, and 14 bases lay in between. The length of the CDR3 is 16 residues. CDR3 bases: TGTGCCAGCAGTGAAATGGGCGGTCGGATTAATTCACCCCTCCACTTT. This codes for CASSEMGGRINSPLHF.

This chain joins TRBV29-1 and TRBJ2-2; tentative D call: TRBD1 (7 bases). V lost 5 bases to trimming and J lost 5 bases, with 12 bases between them. The germline V gene encodes CDR1 SQVTM and CDR2 ANQGSEA. The CDR3 has 13 amino acids. The CDR3 sequence: CSVLAGGTGELFF. The CDR3 bases are TGCAGCGTTTTAGCAGGGGGGACCGGGGAGCTGTTTTTT.

The chain's CDR3 is CASSQPGAPQHF. CDR3 sequence (DNA): TGTGCCAGCAGCCAACCCGGGGCTCCCCAGCATTTT. The chain is built from TRBV5-4 and TRBJ1-5, with a possible D match to TRBD1 (5 bases). Germline V lookup: CDR1 SGHNT, CDR2 YYREEE (reference sequence). The CDR3 length is 12 residues. V was cut by 4 bases and J by 10 bases, with 12 bases left in between.

The gene calls are TRBV4-3 and TRBJ1-1, with D hard to call. Germline CDR1 and CDR2: LGHNA and YSLEER. Trimming removed 4 bases from V and 6 bases from J, with 15 bases in between. This CDR3 region has 14 residues. The CDR3 coding sequence is TGCGCCAGCAGCCGTGTAGTAGAGGGCTCTGAAGCTTTCTTT. This sequence encodes CASSRVVEGSEAFF.

The rearrangement uses TRBV29-1 and TRBJ2-5; 11 bases align to TRBD1. After removal of 7 bases from V and 5 bases from J, the junction contained 3 bases not matched to a gene. The CDR3 has 12 residues. CDR1 and CDR2 from the germline V gene are SQVTM and ANQGSEA. The CDR3 DNA follows: TGCAGCGGGACAGGGGGCGCGGAGACCCAGTACTTC. Encoded protein: CSGTGGAETQYF.

V is TRBV6-2 or TRBV6-3 and J is TRBJ2-7; 7 bases map to TRBD1. Germline CDR1 is MNHEY and CDR2 is SVGEGT. The V gene end was trimmed by 2 bases and the J gene end by 1 base; junction bases not matched to a gene: 5. The CDR3 consists of 15 residues. In nucleotides, the CDR3 is TGTGCCAGCAGTTACGGTGAGACAGGGTCCTACGAGCAGTACTTC. It specifies CASSYGETGSYEQYF.

V gene TRBV4-2 combines with J gene TRBJ2-2, with a weak D call TRBD1 (6 bases). V lost 2 bases and J 6 bases, leaving 16 bases between the germline ends. Germline V gives CDR1 LGHNA, CDR2 YNFKEQ. This CDR3 is 16 amino acids long. The chain's CDR3 is CASSQRDRKRAGELFF. CDR3 sequence (DNA): TGTGCCAGCAGCCAACGAGACAGGAAGAGGGCCGGGGAGCTGTTTTTT.